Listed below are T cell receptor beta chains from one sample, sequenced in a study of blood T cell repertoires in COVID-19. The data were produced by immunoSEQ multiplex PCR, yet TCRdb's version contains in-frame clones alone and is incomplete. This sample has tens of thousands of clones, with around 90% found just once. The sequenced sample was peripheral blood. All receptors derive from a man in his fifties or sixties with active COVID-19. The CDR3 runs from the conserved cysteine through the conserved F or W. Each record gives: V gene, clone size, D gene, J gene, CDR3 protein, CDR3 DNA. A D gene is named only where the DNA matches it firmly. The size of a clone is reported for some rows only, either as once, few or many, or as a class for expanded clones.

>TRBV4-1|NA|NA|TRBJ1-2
CASRHTGHGYGYTF
TGCGCCAGCAGACATACAGGCCATGGCTATGGCTACACCTTC
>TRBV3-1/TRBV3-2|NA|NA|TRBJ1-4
CASSQEGAGKLFF
TGTGCCAGCAGCCAAGAGGGGGCGGGAAAACTGTTTTTT
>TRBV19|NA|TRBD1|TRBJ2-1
CASSIRDRVYNEQFF
TGTGCCAGTAGTATCCGGGACAGGGTGTACAATGAGCAGTTCTTC
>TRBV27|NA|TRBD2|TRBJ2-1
CASSFFAGGGFNEQFF
TGTGCCAGCAGTTTTTTCGCAGGCGGGGGATTCAATGAGCAGTTCTTC
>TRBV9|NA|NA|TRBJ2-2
CASSLTSNTGELFF
TGTGCCAGCAGCTTGACTAGTAACACCGGGGAGCTGTTTTTT
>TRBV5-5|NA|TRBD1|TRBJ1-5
CASSRVTGDQPQHF
TGTGCCAGCAGCAGGGTTACAGGGGATCAGCCCCAGCATTTT
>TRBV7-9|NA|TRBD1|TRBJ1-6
CASSATGVHSPLHF
TGTGCCAGCAGCGCTACAGGGGTACATTCACCCCTCCACTTT
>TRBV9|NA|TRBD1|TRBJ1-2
CASSAQTGDYGYTF
TGTGCCAGCAGCGCACAGACAGGGGACTATGGCTACACCTTC
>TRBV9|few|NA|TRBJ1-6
CASSTRGGALNSPLHF
TGTGCCAGCAGCACCAGAGGGGGGGCGCTTAATTCACCCCTCCACTTT
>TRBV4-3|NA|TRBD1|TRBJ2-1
CASSRGQLYNEQFF
TGCGCCAGCAGCCGGGGACAGTTATACAATGAGCAGTTCTTC
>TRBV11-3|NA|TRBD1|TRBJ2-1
CASSLDRQGVIGQFF
TGTGCCAGCAGCTTAGATCGACAGGGCGTGATAGGGCAGTTCTTC
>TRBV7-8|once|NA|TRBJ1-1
CASSLNDRNTEAFF
TGTGCCAGCAGCTTGAATGACAGGAACACTGAAGCTTTCTTT
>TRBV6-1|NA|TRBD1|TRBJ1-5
CASSDIQGSQPQHF
TGTGCCAGCAGTGACATACAGGGGTCTCAGCCCCAGCATTTT
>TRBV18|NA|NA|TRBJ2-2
CASSPPSVPGELFF
TGTGCCAGCTCACCACCATCAGTTCCTGGGGAGCTGTTTTTT
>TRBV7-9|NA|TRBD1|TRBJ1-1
CASSRYRQGPTEAFF
TGTGCCAGCAGCCGATACAGACAGGGCCCCACTGAAGCTTTCTTT
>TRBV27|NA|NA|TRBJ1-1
CASSLSQYTEAFF
TGTGCCAGCAGTTTATCACAGTACACTGAAGCTTTCTTT
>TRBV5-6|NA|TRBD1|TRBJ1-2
CASSLTGDYGYTF
TGTGCCAGCAGCCTCACAGGGGACTATGGCTACACCTTC
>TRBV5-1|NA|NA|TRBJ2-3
CASSLERYPDTQYF
TGCGCCAGCAGCTTGGAGAGGTATCCAGATACGCAGTATTTT
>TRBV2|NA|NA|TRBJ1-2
CASSVFWQDDYGYTF
TGTGCCAGCAGCGTCTTTTGGCAGGATGACTATGGCTACACCTTC
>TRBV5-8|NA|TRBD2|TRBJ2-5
CASSDLAGGWETQYF
TGTGCCAGCAGTGATCTAGCGGGGGGCTGGGAGACCCAGTACTTC
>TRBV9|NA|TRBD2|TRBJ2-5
CASSPTGGVYQETQYF
TGTGCCAGCAGCCCCACGGGGGGGGTGTACCAAGAGACCCAGTACTTC
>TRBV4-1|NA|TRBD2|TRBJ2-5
CASSPRGLAGVETQYF
TGCGCCAGCAGCCCCCGTGGGTTAGCGGGGGTGGAGACCCAGTACTTC
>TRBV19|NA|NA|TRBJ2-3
CASRDYTTGDTQYF
TGTGCCAGTAGGGACTACACTACAGGAGATACGCAGTATTTT
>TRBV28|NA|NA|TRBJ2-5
CASSRGNQETQYF
TGTGCCAGCAGCCGCGGTAACCAAGAGACCCAGTACTTC
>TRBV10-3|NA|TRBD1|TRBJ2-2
CAITRTGGIGELFF
TGTGCCATCACTAGGACAGGGGGCATCGGGGAGCTGTTTTTT
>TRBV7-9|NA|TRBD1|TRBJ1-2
CASSLRRDSSNYGYTF
TGTGCCAGCAGTCTCAGGCGGGACAGTTCTAACTATGGCTACACCTTC
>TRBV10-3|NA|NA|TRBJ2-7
CAISDDSSYEQYF
TGTGCCATCAGTGACGACAGCTCCTACGAGCAGTACTTC
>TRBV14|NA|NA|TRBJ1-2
CASSLKPSPIYGYTF
TGTGCCAGCAGCCTTAAGCCTTCCCCAATTTATGGCTACACCTTC
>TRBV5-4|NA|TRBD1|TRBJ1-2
CASSLAGQGQDGYTF
TGTGCCAGCAGCTTGGCAGGACAGGGGCAGGATGGCTACACCTTC
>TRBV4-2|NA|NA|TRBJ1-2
CASSQLPGGEQAYGYTF
TGTGCCAGCAGCCAACTCCCCGGTGGGGAACAGGCCTATGGCTACACCTTC
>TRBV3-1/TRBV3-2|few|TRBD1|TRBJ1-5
CASSPTGGSNQPQHF
TGTGCCAGCAGCCCGACAGGGGGCTCCAATCAGCCCCAGCATTTT
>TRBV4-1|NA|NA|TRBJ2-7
CASSQAKRGRSYEQYF
TGCGCCAGCAGCCAAGCGAAAAGGGGCCGGTCCTACGAGCAGTACTTC
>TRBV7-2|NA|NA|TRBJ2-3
CASNQLGPTDTQYF
TGTGCCAGCAACCAGTTGGGCCCCACAGATACGCAGTATTTT
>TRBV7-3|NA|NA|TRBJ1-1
CASSEQGYGTEAFF
TGTGCCAGCAGCGAACAGGGCTATGGCACTGAAGCTTTCTTT
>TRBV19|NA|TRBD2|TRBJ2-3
CASSNGEGTDTQYF
TGTGCCAGTAGTAATGGGGAGGGAACAGATACGCAGTATTTT
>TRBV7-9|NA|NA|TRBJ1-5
CASSPTGNNQPQHF
TGTGCCAGCAGCCCTACAGGGAACAATCAGCCCCAGCATTTT
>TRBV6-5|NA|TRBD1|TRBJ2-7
CASGQGPYEQYF
TGTGCCAGCGGACAGGGTCCCTACGAGCAGTACTTC
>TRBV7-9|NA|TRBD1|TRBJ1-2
CASSWDRGGGYTF
TGTGCCAGCAGTTGGGACAGAGGGGGTGGCTACACCTTC
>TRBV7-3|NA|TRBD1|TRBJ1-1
CASSFSSDRARTEAFF
TGTGCCAGCAGCTTCTCCAGCGACAGGGCTAGGACTGAAGCTTTCTTT
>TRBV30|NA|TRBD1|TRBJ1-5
CAWSSGGSQPQHF
TGTGCCTGGAGTTCAGGGGGTAGTCAGCCCCAGCATTTT
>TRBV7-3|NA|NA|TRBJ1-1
CASSPIGGGTEAFF
TGTGCCAGCAGCCCCATCGGGGGGGGCACTGAAGCTTTCTTT
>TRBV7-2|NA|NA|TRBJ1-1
CASRPRERGTEAFF
TGTGCCAGCAGACCAAGGGAGCGGGGTACTGAAGCTTTCTTT
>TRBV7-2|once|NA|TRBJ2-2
CASILEAAYTGELFF
TGTGCCAGCATCCTTGAGGCGGCGTACACCGGGGAGCTGTTTTTT
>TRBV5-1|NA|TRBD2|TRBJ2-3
CARFGTSGGPSTDTQYF
TGCGCCAGATTCGGGACTAGCGGGGGGCCGAGCACAGATACGCAGTATTTT
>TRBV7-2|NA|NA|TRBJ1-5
CASSVRSYQPQHF
TGTGCCAGCAGCGTCCGGTCGTATCAGCCCCAGCATTTT
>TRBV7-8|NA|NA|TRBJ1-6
CASSLVSEAYNSPLHF
TGTGCCAGCAGCTTAGTTAGTGAGGCTTATAATTCACCCCTCCACTTT
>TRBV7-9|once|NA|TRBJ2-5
CASSLGGVETQYF
TGTGCCAGCAGCTTAGGCGGGGTCGAGACCCAGTACTTC
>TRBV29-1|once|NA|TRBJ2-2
CSVGGDRNTGELFF
TGCAGCGTTGGGGGGGACAGAAACACCGGGGAGCTGTTTTTT